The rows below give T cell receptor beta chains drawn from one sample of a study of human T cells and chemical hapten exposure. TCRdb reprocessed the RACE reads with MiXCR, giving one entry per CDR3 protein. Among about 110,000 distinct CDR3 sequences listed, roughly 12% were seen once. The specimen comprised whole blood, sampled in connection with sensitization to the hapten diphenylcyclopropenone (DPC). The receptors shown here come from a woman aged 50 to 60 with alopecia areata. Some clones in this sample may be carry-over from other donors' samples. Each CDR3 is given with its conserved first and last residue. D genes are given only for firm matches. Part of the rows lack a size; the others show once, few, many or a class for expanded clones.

CASSFSGGEKLFF	TGTGCCAGCAGCTTTTCTGGGGGCGAAAAACTGTTTTTT	few	TRBJ1-4	TRBV7-6	.
CASSPGQDYGYTF	TGTGCCAGCAGCCCTGGACAGGACTATGGCTACACCTTC	many	TRBJ1-2	TRBV11-2	TRBD1
CASGWGRGNEQFF	TGTGCCAGCGGGTGGGGCAGGGGCAATGAGCAGTTCTTC	.	TRBJ2-1	TRBV6-6	.
CASIVRAVGTDIQYF	TGTGCCAGCATCGTCAGGGCCGTCGGTACGGACATTCAGTACTTC	few	TRBJ2-4	TRBV6-1	.
CASSHTGRRTEAFF	TGTGCCAGCAGCCACACAGGGCGCCGGACTGAAGCTTTCTTT	.	TRBJ1-1	TRBV14	.
CASISSSSGELFF	TGTGCCAGCATAAGCAGCTCCTCCGGGGAGCTGTTTTTT	.	TRBJ2-2	TRBV25-1	.
CASSLDSGPYEQYF	TGTGCCAGCAGCCTCGACTCCGGCCCCTACGAGCAGTACTTC	many	TRBJ2-7	TRBV7-2	.
CSVGPTSYEQYF	TGCAGCGTGGGACCGACCTCCTACGAGCAGTACTTC	many	TRBJ2-7	TRBV29-1	.
CASSQGVEDTQYF	TGTGCCAGCAGCCAGGGGGTCGAAGATACGCAGTATTTT	few	TRBJ2-3	TRBV11-2	TRBD1
CSASSGYEQYF	TGCAGTGCTAGTAGCGGATACGAGCAGTACTTC	once	TRBJ2-7	TRBV20-1	.
CASSLSGPQGTQYF	TGTGCCAGCAGCTTAAGTGGGCCCCAAGGGACCCAGTACTTC	.	TRBJ2-5	TRBV7-2	.
CASKYRPILNTEAFF	TGTGCCAGCAAGTATCGGCCGATATTGAACACTGAAGCTTTCTTT	.	TRBJ1-1	TRBV6-1	.
CASSSPGRETQYF	TGTGCCAGCAGCTCCCCGGGGAGAGAGACCCAGTACTTC	.	TRBJ2-5	TRBV11-2	.
CASSPRDRRNTEAFF	TGTGCCAGCTCACCACGGGACAGAAGGAACACTGAAGCTTTCTTT	few	TRBJ1-1	TRBV18	TRBD1
CASRNRQGATDTQYF	TGTGCCAGCAGGAATAGACAGGGGGCCACAGATACGCAGTATTTT	.	TRBJ2-3	TRBV7-2	TRBD1
CASSPDNSGANVLTF	TGTGCCAGTAGTCCAGACAACTCTGGGGCCAACGTCCTGACTTTC	many	TRBJ2-6	TRBV19	.
CASSPTSGTGRNTIYF	TGTGCCAGCTCACCAACTTCCGGGACAGGGAGGAACACCATATATTTT	.	TRBJ1-3	TRBV18	TRBD1